A single T cell receptor (beta chain) is shown here with its context. In the authors' methods: The assay estimated nucleated cells by amplifying reference gene primers. Clones were sequenced by immunoSEQ multiplex PCR, and TCRdb holds only the in-frame ones, with some missing. V and J calls and clone size come straight from that table; D and trimming were deduced from the DNA. The sample contains fewer than 300,000 clones, 88% of which appear only once. The sample belongs to a study of blood T cell repertoires in COVID-19. Study in general: Both acute and convalescent COVID-19 samples were obtained from the United States, Italy and Spain.

Sequencing was performed on peripheral blood. The origin of this receptor is a man younger than 35 with active or convalescent COVID-19.

CDR3 residues: CSVGTDSYGYTF. The CDR3 DNA follows: TGCAGCGTCGGGACAGATTCCTATGGCTACACCTTC. The chain links TRBV29-1 to TRBJ1-2; 7 bases fit TRBD1. The CDR3 has 12 amino acids. Germline lookup yields CDR1 SQVTM and CDR2 ANQGSEA. V lost 6 bases and J lost 4; bases outside the gene matches: 5.